The sequence of this TCR beta chain was determined in a study of cytomegalovirus exposure and HLA in healthy donors. Overall study context: A preliminary data release comprised 80 million to 95 million unique TCRs obtained from HLA-typed donors.

With respect to this clone: Its matching antigen is unknown.

Whole-study findings and limits: With high specificity and sensitivity, the classifier reportedly diagnosed cytomegalovirus status. Common viral pathogens were later found to be apparently linked to several of the most significant clusters. Some TCR beta chains (over 150 of them) were listed as cytomegalovirus-associated.

V lost 0 bases, J lost 11 bases, and 6 bases stayed unmatched. The germline CDR1 and CDR2 sequences are LGHNA and YSLEER. The CDR3 has 14 residues. A multiplex PCR was run with 60 Vbeta primers and 13 Jbeta primers. Here immunoSEQ multiplex PCR was the method, and the copy in TCRdb shows in-frame clones only, minus some. This table has 85,000 to 130,000 clones, 75% to 85% appearing once. V usage is TRBV4-3 and J usage is TRBJ2-1; 8 bases map to TRBD1. This TCR came from a woman under 30 in good health and CMV-seronegative. Source material: PBMCs. The CDR3 sequence: CASSQDGAGGKQFF. The CDR3 DNA follows: TGCGCCAGCAGCCAAGATGGGGCAGGGGGCAAGCAGTTCTTC.